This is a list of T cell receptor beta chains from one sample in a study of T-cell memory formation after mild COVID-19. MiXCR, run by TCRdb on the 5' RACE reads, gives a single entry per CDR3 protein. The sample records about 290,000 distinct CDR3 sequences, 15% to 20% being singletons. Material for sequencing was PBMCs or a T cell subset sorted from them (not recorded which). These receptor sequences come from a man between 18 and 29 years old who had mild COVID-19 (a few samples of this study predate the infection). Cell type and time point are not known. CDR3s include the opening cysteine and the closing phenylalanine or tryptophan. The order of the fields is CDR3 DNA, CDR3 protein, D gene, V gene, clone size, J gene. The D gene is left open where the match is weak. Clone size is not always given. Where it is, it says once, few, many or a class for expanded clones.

CDR3 DNA: TGCAGCGTTGAAAGGACCTACAATGAGCAGTTCTTC; CDR3 protein: CSVERTYNEQFF; D gene: NA; V gene: TRBV29-1; clone size: NA; J gene: TRBJ2-1
CDR3 DNA: TGCGCCAGCAGGCCCGGGACAGGGGGCCAAGAGACCCAGTACTTC; CDR3 protein: CASRPGTGGQETQYF; D gene: TRBD1; V gene: TRBV5-1; clone size: NA; J gene: TRBJ2-5
CDR3 DNA: TGTGCCAGCAGCGGCGGGACTAGCGGATCCTACGAGCAGTACTTC; CDR3 protein: CASSGGTSGSYEQYF; D gene: TRBD2; V gene: TRBV9; clone size: NA; J gene: TRBJ2-7
CDR3 DNA: TGTGCCAGCAGCCGCCCGGGCGCGGCTAATGAAAAACTGTTTTTT; CDR3 protein: CASSRPGAANEKLFF; D gene: NA; V gene: TRBV7-9; clone size: NA; J gene: TRBJ1-4
CDR3 DNA: TGCGCCAGCAGAGGCACCGGGGAGCTGTTTTTT; CDR3 protein: CASRGTGELFF; D gene: NA; V gene: TRBV5-1; clone size: many; J gene: TRBJ2-2
CDR3 DNA: TGCGCCAGCAGCTTGGATGGTAACGGCAATCAGCCCCAGCATTTT; CDR3 protein: CASSLDGNGNQPQHF; D gene: NA; V gene: TRBV5-1; clone size: few; J gene: TRBJ1-5
CDR3 DNA: TGTGCCAGCAGCCAATCCAGGGGGTCAACTGAAGCTTTCTTT; CDR3 protein: CASSQSRGSTEAFF; D gene: TRBD1; V gene: TRBV7-2; clone size: NA; J gene: TRBJ1-1
CDR3 DNA: TGTGCCAGCAGTTTATCCCCGGGGGCCCGTCGTGAGCAGTTCTTC; CDR3 protein: CASSLSPGARREQFF; D gene: NA; V gene: TRBV27; clone size: NA; J gene: TRBJ2-1
CDR3 DNA: TGCGCCAGCAGCCCGGACCCAGGGTTGTCCTACAATGAGCAGTTCTTC; CDR3 protein: CASSPDPGLSYNEQFF; D gene: NA; V gene: TRBV5-1; clone size: few; J gene: TRBJ2-1
CDR3 DNA: TGTGCCAGCAGGGAGGGCTGGCCGGAGACCCAGTACTTC; CDR3 protein: CASREGWPETQYF; D gene: NA; V gene: TRBV11-2; clone size: few; J gene: TRBJ2-5
CDR3 DNA: TGCGCCAGCAGCCAAGAGGCCAGGGTTAGCTACGAGCAGTACTTC; CDR3 protein: CASSQEARVSYEQYF; D gene: NA; V gene: TRBV4-3; clone size: few; J gene: TRBJ2-7
CDR3 DNA: TGTGCCAGCAGCCCCTCCGGGGGGGCCGAGCAGTACTTC; CDR3 protein: CASSPSGGAEQYF; D gene: TRBD2; V gene: TRBV27; clone size: few; J gene: TRBJ2-7
CDR3 DNA: TGTGCCAGCAGCTTAAACGGAATTTCCGCTAATTCACCCCTCCACTTT; CDR3 protein: CASSLNGISANSPLHF; D gene: NA; V gene: TRBV7-2; clone size: NA; J gene: TRBJ1-6
CDR3 DNA: TGTGCCAGCAAGGGGGGACCGACTGGGAAACTGTTTTTT; CDR3 protein: CASKGGPTGKLFF; D gene: NA; V gene: TRBV6-1; clone size: NA; J gene: TRBJ1-4
CDR3 DNA: TGTGCCAGCAGTCCGGCCCACGGGAACACCATATATTTT; CDR3 protein: CASSPAHGNTIYF; D gene: NA; V gene: TRBV6-5; clone size: many; J gene: TRBJ1-3
CDR3 DNA: TGTGCCAGCAGCTTGCACCCGGCCGGGGAGGAGGCCATTCAGTACTTC; CDR3 protein: CASSLHPAGEEAIQYF; D gene: NA; V gene: TRBV11-1; clone size: NA; J gene: TRBJ2-4
CDR3 DNA: TGTGCCAGCGCCCTTACGGTCGGGGACGCGCCCCAGCATTTT; CDR3 protein: CASALTVGDAPQHF; D gene: NA; V gene: TRBV2; clone size: NA; J gene: TRBJ1-5
CDR3 DNA: TGCGCCAGCAGTTTGACCCCCTCTTGGAACACTGAAGCTTTCTTT; CDR3 protein: CASSLTPSWNTEAFF; D gene: NA; V gene: TRBV5-1; clone size: many; J gene: TRBJ1-1
CDR3 DNA: TGCAGTGCTTTTAGCGGGGGGGCCGGAGAGACCCAGTACTTC; CDR3 protein: CSAFSGGAGETQYF; D gene: TRBD2; V gene: TRBV20-1; clone size: NA; J gene: TRBJ2-5
CDR3 DNA: TGTGCCAGCAGCTTAAAACCGGGGACTGAAGCTTTCTTT; CDR3 protein: CASSLKPGTEAFF; D gene: NA; V gene: TRBV5-6; clone size: NA; J gene: TRBJ1-1
CDR3 DNA: TGTGCCAGCAGCCCCGACAGGAGCTATGGCTACACCTTC; CDR3 protein: CASSPDRSYGYTF; D gene: NA; V gene: TRBV7-9; clone size: many; J gene: TRBJ1-2
CDR3 DNA: TGTGCCACTCAGGACGGGAGCTCTGGAAACACCATATATTTT; CDR3 protein: CATQDGSSGNTIYF; D gene: NA; V gene: TRBV28; clone size: NA; J gene: TRBJ1-3
CDR3 DNA: TGTGCCAGCAGCCCGCGGCTAGAAGGGTGGGGAAATACGCAGTATTTT; CDR3 protein: CASSPRLEGWGNTQYF; D gene: NA; V gene: TRBV9; clone size: few; J gene: TRBJ2-3
CDR3 DNA: TGTGCCAGCAGCCCGCCCCCTCTAGCGGCCAATGAGCAGTTCTTC; CDR3 protein: CASSPPPLAANEQFF; D gene: TRBD2; V gene: TRBV7-9; clone size: NA; J gene: TRBJ2-1
CDR3 DNA: TGTGCCACCAGCAGAGATCCCTCAGGGGTATATGGCTACACCTTC; CDR3 protein: CATSRDPSGVYGYTF; D gene: NA; V gene: TRBV15; clone size: NA; J gene: TRBJ1-2
CDR3 DNA: TGTGCCAGCTCGACGGGGCCCGACCAGCCCCAGCATTTT; CDR3 protein: CASSTGPDQPQHF; D gene: NA; V gene: TRBV7-2; clone size: NA; J gene: TRBJ1-5
CDR3 DNA: TGTGCCAGCAGCCAAGATTTACCTCCGGCGGGGCGCCGGGCGCAGTATTTT; CDR3 protein: CASSQDLPPAGRRAQYF; D gene: NA; V gene: TRBV4-2; clone size: many; J gene: TRBJ2-3
CDR3 DNA: TGTGCCAGCAGCCAAGATCGGCTAGCGGGGCGAAACAAAAACATTCAGTACTTC; CDR3 protein: CASSQDRLAGRNKNIQYF; D gene: TRBD2; V gene: TRBV14; clone size: NA; J gene: TRBJ2-4
CDR3 DNA: TGTGCCAGCAGCCAACAGACAGAGCAGTTCTTC; CDR3 protein: CASSQQTEQFF; D gene: NA; V gene: TRBV7-9; clone size: NA; J gene: TRBJ2-1
CDR3 DNA: TGTGCCAGCAGCCGCTATTTAAATCAGCCCCAGCATTTT; CDR3 protein: CASSRYLNQPQHF; D gene: NA; V gene: TRBV6-2/TRBV6-3; clone size: NA; J gene: TRBJ1-5
CDR3 DNA: TGCGCCAGCAGCCAAGGGGAAATCGGCACTGAAGCTTTCTTT; CDR3 protein: CASSQGEIGTEAFF; D gene: NA; V gene: TRBV4-1; clone size: few; J gene: TRBJ1-1
CDR3 DNA: TGTGCCAGCACCCCTAGAAAGTTCCCCAATGAGCAGTTCTTC; CDR3 protein: CASTPRKFPNEQFF; D gene: NA; V gene: TRBV7-2; clone size: few; J gene: TRBJ2-1
CDR3 DNA: TGTGCCAGCAGCTCGGTTAGGCACCCAAACTATGGCTACACCTTC; CDR3 protein: CASSSVRHPNYGYTF; D gene: NA; V gene: TRBV11-2; clone size: few; J gene: TRBJ1-2
CDR3 DNA: TGTGCCAGCAGTGCCGGACAGGGGGATCACGAGCAGTACTTC; CDR3 protein: CASSAGQGDHEQYF; D gene: TRBD1; V gene: TRBV25-1; clone size: NA; J gene: TRBJ2-7
CDR3 DNA: TGTGCCAGCAGTGATTTAGGCCTTTCTGAAGCTTTCTTT; CDR3 protein: CASSDLGLSEAFF; D gene: NA; V gene: TRBV2; clone size: NA; J gene: TRBJ1-1
CDR3 DNA: TGCGCCAGCAGCTTGGACAGGGGGGACACAGATACGCAGTATTTT; CDR3 protein: CASSLDRGDTDTQYF; D gene: TRBD1; V gene: TRBV5-1; clone size: few; J gene: TRBJ2-3
CDR3 DNA: TGTGCCACCAGCAGAGTCGCGGGACTAAACACAGATACGCAGTATTTT; CDR3 protein: CATSRVAGLNTDTQYF; D gene: TRBD2; V gene: TRBV15; clone size: NA; J gene: TRBJ2-3
CDR3 DNA: TGTGCCAGCAGGAGGGAACGGGACTCCTACGAGCAGTACTTC; CDR3 protein: CASRRERDSYEQYF; D gene: NA; V gene: TRBV6-5; clone size: few; J gene: TRBJ2-7
CDR3 DNA: TGTGCCAGCTCACGCCTCCGTAATACCTATGGCTACACCTTC; CDR3 protein: CASSRLRNTYGYTF; D gene: NA; V gene: TRBV18; clone size: few; J gene: TRBJ1-2
CDR3 DNA: TGTGCCACCAGCTCCCGAGCGACAACTACCTACGAGCAGTACTTC; CDR3 protein: CATSSRATTTYEQYF; D gene: NA; V gene: TRBV15; clone size: NA; J gene: TRBJ2-7
CDR3 DNA: TGCAGCGTTCACTTCCTAGCGGGGGGGCCAGGGAGGTCCTACAATGAGCAGTTCTTC; CDR3 protein: CSVHFLAGGPGRSYNEQFF; D gene: TRBD2; V gene: TRBV29-1; clone size: NA; J gene: TRBJ2-1
CDR3 DNA: TGTGCCAGCAGCTTTGGCGACAGGGGTACTGAAGCTTTCTTT; CDR3 protein: CASSFGDRGTEAFF; D gene: TRBD1; V gene: TRBV7-2; clone size: NA; J gene: TRBJ1-1
CDR3 DNA: TGTGCCAGCAGCTTAAACGGGGGGGCCTACAATGAGCAGTTCTTC; CDR3 protein: CASSLNGGAYNEQFF; D gene: TRBD2; V gene: TRBV7-8; clone size: many; J gene: TRBJ2-1
CDR3 DNA: TGTGCCAGCAGCCCCGGGACAGGGGAATATTCACCCCTCCACTTT; CDR3 protein: CASSPGTGEYSPLHF; D gene: TRBD1; V gene: TRBV7-3; clone size: NA; J gene: TRBJ1-6
CDR3 DNA: TGTGCCAGCAGCCAAGTGGGACTCGACACAGATACGCAGTATTTT; CDR3 protein: CASSQVGLDTDTQYF; D gene: NA; V gene: TRBV3-1; clone size: NA; J gene: TRBJ2-3
CDR3 DNA: TGTGCCAGCAGCCTGCGACTAGCGGGGCCAGATACGCAGTATTTT; CDR3 protein: CASSLRLAGPDTQYF; D gene: TRBD2; V gene: TRBV5-6; clone size: many; J gene: TRBJ2-3